Listed here is a single T cell receptor beta chain. The data are from a study of cytomegalovirus exposure and HLA in healthy donors. Primers included in the PCR were 60 Vbeta and 13 Jbeta primers. This table comes from immunoSEQ multiplex PCR, and its TCRdb copy is limited to in-frame clones, with some not included. There are hundreds of thousands of clones in the sample; approximately 90% occur only once, and approximately 2.2% lies in the top ten. The CDR3 spans 13 residues. From germline, CDR1 is SGHTA and CDR2 FQGNSA. The V and J genes are TRBV7-2 and TRBJ2-5; TRBD2 is a possible D gene (5 bases). The DNA matches TRBJ2-7 better at its end, which makes the J call doubtful. The sequence derives from a woman aged 18-35 years in good health and CMV-seronegative. The source material was PBMCs. The CDR3 is CASSRGSSYEQYF. The CDR3 region has the DNA TGTGCCAGCAGCCGGGGAAGCTCCTACGAGCAGTACTTC.